Below are 17 T cell receptor beta chains sequenced from a single sample in a study of regulatory T cells in long-lasting Graves disease. Combining iRepertoire HTBI primers with Arm-PCR of CDR3 regions, the authors built TCR beta libraries. TCRdb analysed the multiplex PCR reads with MiXCR anew, one entry per CDR3 protein. The data contain 450,000 to 500,000 distinct CDR3 sequences, roughly 17% of them singletons. Time point indicated: newly diagnosed GD, antithyroid drugs for less than 3 months. PBMC-extracted RNA yielded the TCR library. These records were also assigned to another study, of T cells in Graves' hyperthyroidism and ophthalmopathy.

Sample: peripheral blood mononuclear cells (PBMCs), taken at new diagnosis, from a patient treated with antithyroid drugs. The source of these receptors is a man aged 35 to 55 with Graves disease.

The gene calls are TRBV28 and TRBJ1-1; D call uncertain. The CDR3 contains 13 residues. Germline lookup yields CDR1 MDHEN and CDR2 SYDVKM. Trimming took off 6 bases at V and 3 bases at J, with 11 bases between the two ends. CDR3 DNA sequence: TGTGCCAGCAGCCCTTCGGGGTACACTGAAGCTTTCTTT. Translating it yields CASSPSGYTEAFF.

In this sample, this clonotype turned up many times. The chain employs TRBV28 and TRBJ2-7; TRBD1 matches at 8 bases. The V and J ends lost 6 bases and 2 bases, in that order; junction bases with no gene match: 18. The CDR3 sequence is 18 residues long. Germline CDR1 reads MDHEN; CDR2 reads SYDVKM. The DNA for the CDR3 is TGTGCCAGCAGAAACCGAGGAGGTCAGGGGGCCGAGGCCTACGAGCAGTACTTC. Protein: CASRNRGGQGAEAYEQYF. The full variable domain, in which reference TRBV28 and TRBJ2-7 provide the parts outside the CDR3, is DVKVTQSSRYLVKRTGEKVFLECVQDMDHENMFWYRQDPGLGLRLIYFSYDVKMKEKGDIPEGYSVSREKKERFSLILESASTNQTSMYLCASRNRGGQGAEAYEQYFGPGTRLTVT.

Worth noting for this clonotype: One base away lies a much larger clone, so this may be a sequencing read error. J is TRBJ2-1 and V is TRBV20-1, with D unresolved. The CDR3 has 10 residues. Germline CDR1 reads DFQATT; CDR2 reads SNEGSKA (reference sequence). Here the CDR3 reads CSARSNEQSF. In DNA form, the CDR3 reads TGCAGTGCTAGGTCCAATGAGCAGTCCTTC.

In this sample, this clonotype turned up a few times. The chain is built from TRBV7-6 and TRBJ1-3; D remains ambiguous. Looked up from germline, CDR1 is SGHVS and CDR2 is FNYEAQ. This CDR3 is 15 amino acids long. Trimming shortened V by 3 bases and J by 2 bases, and 11 bases separated the two germline ends. The CDR3 here is CASSFQDDTGNTIYF. The CDR3 region has the DNA TGTGCCAGCAGCTTCCAAGATGACACTGGAAACACCATATATTTT.

The sample holds many counts of this clonotype. The rearrangement links TRBV20-1 to TRBJ1-5, with 7 bases aligning to TRBD1. The CDR3 is made up of 14 amino acids. Germline CDR1 is DFQATT and CDR2 is SNEGSKA (reference sequence). V was clipped by 2 bases and J by 4 bases; unmatched bases: 5. CDR3 bases: TGCAGTGCTAGACCGGACAGGCGGAATCAGCCCCAGCATTTT. It encodes CSARPDRRNQPQHF.

Many counts were recorded for this clonotype. The chain links TRBV7-2 to TRBJ2-5; TRBD1 might be the D (5 bases). The germline V gene has CDR1 SGHTA and CDR2 FQGNSA. The V end lost 2 bases, the J end lost 4 bases, and 17 bases lay between the germline ends. This CDR3 region has 16 residues. CDR3 protein: CASSLPGRAVGETQYF. The CDR3 nucleotides are TGTGCCAGCAGCTTACCTGGCAGGGCGGTTGGAGAGACCCAGTACTTC.

The chain uses TRBV6-1 and TRBJ2-7; TRBD1 aligns across 10 bases. This CDR3 region has 11 residues. Germline CDR1 is MNHNS and CDR2 is SASEGT. The V gene end was trimmed by 10 bases and the J gene end by 6 bases; junction bases not matched to a gene: 3. CDR3 in amino acids: CATTGGLEQYF. The CDR3 nucleotides are TGTGCCACGACAGGGGGCCTCGAGCAGTACTTC.

This clonotype appeared once. This rearrangement joins TRBV28 to TRBJ2-1; 13 bases fit TRBD2. Germline CDR1 reads MDHEN; CDR2 reads SYDVKM. The junction had 8 bases not matched to a gene; V was cut back by 3 bases and J by 3 bases. The CDR3 contains 18 residues. The CDR3 nucleotides are TGTGCCAGCAGTTTCCAAACTAGCGGGAGGGCCTACTACAATGAGCAGTTCTTC. This gives the protein CASSFQTSGRAYYNEQFF.

Many counts were recorded for this clonotype. The rearrangement uses TRBV27 and TRBJ2-7; weak D call: TRBD1 (6 bases). V shed 1 base and J shed 5 bases, with 12 bases lying between them. The CDR3 length is 14 residues. CDR1 MNHEY and CDR2 SMNVEV come from the germline V gene (reference sequence). The CDR3 is CASSLWGRDNEQYF. The CDR3 bases are TGTGCCAGCAGTTTATGGGGCAGGGACAACGAGCAGTACTTC.

Many counts were recorded for this clonotype. The chain has TRBV20-1 and TRBJ2-3; the match to TRBD2 covers 9 bases. There are 16 residues in the CDR3. V dropped 1 base and J dropped 0; count of bases not matched to a gene: 5. Per the germline V gene, CDR1 is DFQATT and CDR2 is SNEGSKA (reference sequence). The CDR3, as DNA: TGCAGTGCTAGAGGTCGACTAGCGGTGAGCACAGATACGCAGTATTTT. It encodes CSARGRLAVSTDTQYF.

To note about this clonotype: A much larger clone sits a single nucleotide away, making a read error possible. CDR3 residues: CAWTVQVSAVRGNQPQHF. CDR3 DNA sequence: TGTGCCTGGACTGTACAGGTATCGGCGGTTCGTGGCAATCAGCCCCAGCATTTT. This chain joins TRBV30 and TRBJ1-5; weak D call: TRBD1 (5 bases). Germline V gene data show CDR1 as GTSNPN and CDR2 as SVGIG (reference sequence). Trimming took off 4 bases at V and 2 bases at J, with 24 bases between the two ends. This CDR3 comprises 18 residues.

This clonotype has just a few counts. The chain employs TRBV29-1 and TRBJ2-7; 7 nucleotides line up with TRBD1. The CDR3 length is 13 residues. Germline assignment: CDR1 SQVTM and CDR2 ANQGSEA. J gave up 6 bases and V 2 bases, and 7 bases lay outside the gene matches. The CDR3 DNA is TGCAGCGTTGAACAGGGGGTATATTCCGAGCAGTACTTC. Amino acids: CSVEQGVYSEQYF.

In the case of this clonotype: An end of the junction does not agree with germline; a read error may underlie this. The genes are TRBV7-9 and TRBJ2-1; D may be TRBD2 (6 bases). Looked up from germline, CDR1 is SEHNR and CDR2 is FQNEAQ (reference sequence). CDR3 size: 16 residues. The CDR3 region has the DNA TGTGCCAGCAGCTCCGGGACGGGGACTTTCTACAATGAGCAGTCCTTC. This codes for CASSSGTGTFYNEQSF.

V gene TRBV10-3 combines with J gene TRBJ2-7, with TRBD2 matching over 11 bases. CDR1 and CDR2 (germline): ENHRY, SYGVKD. This CDR3 spans 13 amino acids. V shed 5 bases and J 7 bases; nucleotides not matched to a gene: 4. CDR3 amino acids: CAISLTSGEEQYF. The DNA for the CDR3 is TGTGCCATCAGTTTGACTAGCGGGGAGGAGCAGTACTTC.

The chain joins TRBV7-9 to TRBJ1-6; TRBD1 agrees at 11 bases. The germline gives CDR1 SEHNR, CDR2 FQNEAQ (reference sequence). V gave up 4 bases and J gave up 11 bases; unmatched junction bases: 13. CDR3 size: 17 residues. CDR3 residues: CASSSHNGQGARAPLHF. The DNA of the CDR3 is TGTGCCAGCAGCTCGCATAATGGACAGGGGGCGCGGGCACCCCTCCACTTT.

The chain carries TRBV2 and TRBJ1-1; 8 bases are shared with TRBD1. J lost 1 base, V lost 6 bases, and 7 bases had no gene match. This CDR3 contains 15 residues. Germline V gene lookup returns CDR1 SNHLY and CDR2 FYNNEI. The CDR3 is CASSEQGASNTEAFF. In DNA, the CDR3 is TGTGCCAGCAGCGAGCAGGGGGCATCGAACACTGAAGCTTTCTTT.

V and J are TRBV7-9 and TRBJ2-7; TRBD2 might be the D (5 bases). Germline values: CDR1 SEHNR, CDR2 FQNEAQ (reference sequence). The CDR3 has 14 residues. Trimming stripped 5 bases from V and 3 bases from J, with 14 bases between. The CDR3 loop reads CASSHHTEGYEQYF. CDR3 sequence (DNA): TGTGCCAGCAGCCACCACACAGAGGGCTACGAGCAGTACTTC.